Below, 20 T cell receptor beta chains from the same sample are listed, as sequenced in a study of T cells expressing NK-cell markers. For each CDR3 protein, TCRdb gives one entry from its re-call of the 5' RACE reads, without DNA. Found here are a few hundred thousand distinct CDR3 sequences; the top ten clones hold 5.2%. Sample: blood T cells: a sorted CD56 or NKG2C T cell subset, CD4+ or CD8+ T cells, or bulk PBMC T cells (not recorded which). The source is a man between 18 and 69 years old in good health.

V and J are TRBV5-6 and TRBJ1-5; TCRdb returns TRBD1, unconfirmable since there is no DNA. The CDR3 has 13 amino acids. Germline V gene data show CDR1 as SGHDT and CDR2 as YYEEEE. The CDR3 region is CASSRDRREPQHF.

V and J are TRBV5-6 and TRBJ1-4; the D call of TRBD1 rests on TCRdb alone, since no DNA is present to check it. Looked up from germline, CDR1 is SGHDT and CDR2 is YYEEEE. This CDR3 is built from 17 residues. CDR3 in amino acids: CASSLEGGGATNEKLFF.

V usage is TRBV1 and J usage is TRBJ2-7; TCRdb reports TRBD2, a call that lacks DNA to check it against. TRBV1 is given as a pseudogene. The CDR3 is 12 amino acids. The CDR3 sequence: CTSSHLRSEQYF.

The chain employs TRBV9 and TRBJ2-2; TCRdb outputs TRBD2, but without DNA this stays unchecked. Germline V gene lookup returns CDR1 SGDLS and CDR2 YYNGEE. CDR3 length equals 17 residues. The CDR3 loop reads CASSVGGGGGRAGELFF.

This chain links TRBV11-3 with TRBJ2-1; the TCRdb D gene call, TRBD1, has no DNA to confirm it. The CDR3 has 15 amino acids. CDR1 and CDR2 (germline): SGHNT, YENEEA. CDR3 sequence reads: CASSLSSRGEGEQFF.

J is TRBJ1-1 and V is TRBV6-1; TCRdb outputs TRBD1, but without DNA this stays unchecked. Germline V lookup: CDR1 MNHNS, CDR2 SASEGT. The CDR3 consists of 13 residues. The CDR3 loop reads CASSASGGFEAFF.

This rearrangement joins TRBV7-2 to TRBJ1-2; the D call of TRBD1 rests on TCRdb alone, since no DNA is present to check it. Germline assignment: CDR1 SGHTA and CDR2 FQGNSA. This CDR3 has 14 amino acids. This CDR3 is CASSSLRGPYGYTF.

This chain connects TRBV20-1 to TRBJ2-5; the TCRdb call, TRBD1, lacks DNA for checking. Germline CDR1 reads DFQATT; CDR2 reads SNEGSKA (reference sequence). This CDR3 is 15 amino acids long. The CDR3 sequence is CSARDPGQGQETQYF.

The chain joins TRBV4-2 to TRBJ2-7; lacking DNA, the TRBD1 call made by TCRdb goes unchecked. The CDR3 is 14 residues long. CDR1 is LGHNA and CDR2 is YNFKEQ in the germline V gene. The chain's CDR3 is CASSQDVQGGEQYF.

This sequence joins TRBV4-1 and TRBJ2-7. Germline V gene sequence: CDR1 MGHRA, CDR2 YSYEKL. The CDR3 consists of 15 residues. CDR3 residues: CASSQETGLYYEQYF.

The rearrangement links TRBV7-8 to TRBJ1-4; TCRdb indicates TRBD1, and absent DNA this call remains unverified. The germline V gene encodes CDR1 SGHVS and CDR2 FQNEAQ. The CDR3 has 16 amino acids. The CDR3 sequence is CASSLGSRTTNEKLFF.

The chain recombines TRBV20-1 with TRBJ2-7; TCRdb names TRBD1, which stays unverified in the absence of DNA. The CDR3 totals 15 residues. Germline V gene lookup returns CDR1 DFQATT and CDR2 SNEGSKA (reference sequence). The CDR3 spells CSARGSGLRIYEQYF.

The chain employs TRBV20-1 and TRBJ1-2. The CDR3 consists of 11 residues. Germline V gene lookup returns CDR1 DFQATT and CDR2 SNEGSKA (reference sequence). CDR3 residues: CSFERGGGYTF.

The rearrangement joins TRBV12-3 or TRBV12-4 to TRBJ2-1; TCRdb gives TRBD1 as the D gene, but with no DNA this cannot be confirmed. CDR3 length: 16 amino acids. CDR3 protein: CASSFSLTSQGGEQFF.

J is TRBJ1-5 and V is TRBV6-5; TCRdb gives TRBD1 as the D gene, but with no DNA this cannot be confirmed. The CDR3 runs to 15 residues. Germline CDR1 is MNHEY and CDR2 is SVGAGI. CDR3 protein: CASSWGQTSNQPQHF.

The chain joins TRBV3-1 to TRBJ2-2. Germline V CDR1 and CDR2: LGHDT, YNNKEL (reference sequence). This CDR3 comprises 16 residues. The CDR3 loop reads CASSQNSGENTGELFF.

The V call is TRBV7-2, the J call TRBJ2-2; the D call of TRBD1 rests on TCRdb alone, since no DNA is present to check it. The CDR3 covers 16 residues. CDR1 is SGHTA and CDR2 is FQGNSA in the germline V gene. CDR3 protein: CASSFDRGSTTGELFF.

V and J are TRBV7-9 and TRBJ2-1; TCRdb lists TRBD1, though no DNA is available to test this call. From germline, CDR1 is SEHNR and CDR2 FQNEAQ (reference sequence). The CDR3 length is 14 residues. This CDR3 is CASSLQGSSDEQFF.

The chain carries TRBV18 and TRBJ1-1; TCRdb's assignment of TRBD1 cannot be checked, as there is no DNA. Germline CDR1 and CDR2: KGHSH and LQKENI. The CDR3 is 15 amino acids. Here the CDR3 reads CASSPPTRGDTEAFF.

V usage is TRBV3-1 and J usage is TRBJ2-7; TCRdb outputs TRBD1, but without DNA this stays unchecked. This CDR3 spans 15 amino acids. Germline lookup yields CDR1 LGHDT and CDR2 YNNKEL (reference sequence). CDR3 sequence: CASSRGGGVGYEQYF.